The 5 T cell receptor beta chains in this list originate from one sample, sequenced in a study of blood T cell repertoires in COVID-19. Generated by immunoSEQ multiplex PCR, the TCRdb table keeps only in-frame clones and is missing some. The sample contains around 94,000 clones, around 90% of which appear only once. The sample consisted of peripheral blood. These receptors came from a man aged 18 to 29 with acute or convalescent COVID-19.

The DNA for the CDR3 is TGTGCCACCAGCGTGTTGGGGGCACGCACCGACTACGAGCAGTACTTC. It encodes CATSVLGARTDYEQYF. The J gene is TRBJ2-7, the V gene TRBV15; weak D call: TRBD1 (6 bases). Germline loops: CDR1 LNHNV, CDR2 YYDKDF (reference sequence). The CDR3 totals 16 residues. Trimming cost V 5 bases and J 3 bases, with 20 bases left between them.

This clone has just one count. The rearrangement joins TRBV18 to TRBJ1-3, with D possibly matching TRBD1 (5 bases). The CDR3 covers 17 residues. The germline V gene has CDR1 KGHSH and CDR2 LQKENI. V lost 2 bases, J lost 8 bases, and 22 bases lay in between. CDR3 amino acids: CASSPILAGPRGDTIYF. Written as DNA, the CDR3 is TGTGCCAGCTCACCAATTCTGGCGGGACCTCGGGGGGACACCATATATTTT.

The CDR3 reads CASSQVDTEAFF. The CDR3 bases are TGTGCCAGCAGCCAAGTAGACACTGAAGCTTTCTTT. J is TRBJ1-1 and V is TRBV3-1 (or the pseudogene TRBV3-2), with unresolved D. With 1 base removed from V and 3 bases from J, the gap between germline ends came to 3 bases. The CDR3 runs 12 residues. The germline V gene has CDR1 LGHDT and CDR2 YNNKEL (reference sequence).

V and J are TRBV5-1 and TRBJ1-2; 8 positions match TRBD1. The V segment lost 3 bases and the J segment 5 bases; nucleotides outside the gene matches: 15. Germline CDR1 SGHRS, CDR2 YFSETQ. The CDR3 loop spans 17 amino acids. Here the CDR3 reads CASSSGGQGGPSYGYTF. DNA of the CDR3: TGCGCCAGCAGCTCGGGCGGACAGGGTGGTCCTAGTTATGGCTACACCTTC.

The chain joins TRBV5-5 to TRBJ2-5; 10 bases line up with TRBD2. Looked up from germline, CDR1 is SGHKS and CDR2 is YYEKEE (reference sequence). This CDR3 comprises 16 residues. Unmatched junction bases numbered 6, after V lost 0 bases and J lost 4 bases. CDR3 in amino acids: CASSLASGSPPETQYF. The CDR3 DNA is TGTGCCAGCAGCTTGGCTAGCGGGAGCCCCCCAGAGACCCAGTACTTC.